This T cell receptor (beta chain) stems from a study of OX40 agonist ivuxolimab in advanced cancers. Assay: immunoSEQ multiplex PCR; the TCRdb copy retains only in-frame clones and omits some. The sample yields 11,000 to 15,000 clones, 60% to 85% seen once. Of note for this clone: Its antigen is as yet unknown.

V lost 0 bases, J lost 7 bases, and 18 bases lay in between. This CDR3 has 16 residues. CDR1 and CDR2 (germline): GTSNPN, SVGIG (reference sequence). Study-level findings and limits: Normalized T-cell clonal expansion was also low in some nonresponders. Clonal expansion in partial responders at 0.1-3.0 mg/kg ranked among the lowest. No determination was made of the antigen specificity of the expanded peripheral T cells.

This TCR came from an adult with an advanced solid tumor such as melanoma, head and neck, liver or kidney cancer. The chain links TRBV30 to TRBJ2-2; tentatively, D is TRBD1 (6 bases). Sequenced material: CD4+ or CD8+ T cells sorted from blood, taken in a trial of the OX40 agonist ivuxolimab. The CDR3 protein is CAWSVPRDTGIGELFF. CDR3 in DNA: TGTGCCTGGAGTGTACCACGGGACACGGGTATCGGGGAGCTGTTTTTT. Filled out from reference TRBV30 and TRBJ2-2, the complete variable domain reads SQTIHQWPATLVQPVGSPLSLECTVEGTSNPNLYWYRQAAGRGLQLLFYSVGIGQISSEVPQNLSASRPQDRQFILSSKKLLLSDSGFYLCAWSVPRDTGIGELFFGEGSRLTVL.